The 10 T cell receptor beta chains below all came from one sample that was sequenced in a study of cytomegalovirus exposure and HLA in healthy donors. The PCR used 60 Vbeta and 13 Jbeta primers. The table came from immunoSEQ multiplex PCR; TCRdb's copy has only in-frame clones and leaves some out. This sample carries approximately 160,000 clones, approximately 84% of them seen once, and the ten largest clones take more than 4%. The sequenced material came from PBMCs. The source is a girl between 10 and 17 years old in good health and CMV-seropositive.

The chain joins TRBV18 to TRBJ1-5, with D possibly being TRBD1 (5 bases). The CDR3 length is 17 residues. From germline, CDR1 is KGHSH and CDR2 LQKENI. Trimming removed 1 base from V and 2 bases from J, with 15 bases in between. The CDR3 region has the DNA TGTGCCAGCTCACCACTGGCGTCAGGGATAGGCAATCAGCCCCAGCATTTT. Protein: CASSPLASGIGNQPQHF.

The chain uses TRBV13 and TRBJ1-2, with D possibly matching TRBD1 (5 bases). CDR1 and CDR2 (germline): PRHDT, FYEKMQ (reference sequence). The V and J ends lost 5 bases and 7 bases respectively, with 17 bases between them. There are 14 residues in the CDR3. This chain's CDR3 is CASSPRTGVPGYTF. CDR3 DNA sequence: TGTGCCAGCAGCCCAAGGACGGGGGTCCCTGGCTACACCTTC. Full variable domain (outside the CDR3, taken from reference TRBV13 and TRBJ1-2): AAGVIQSPRHLIKEKRETATLKCYPIPRHDTVYWYQQGPGQDPQFLISFYEKMQSDKGSIPDRFSAQQFSDYHSELNMSSLELGDSALYFCASSPRTGVPGYTFGSGTRLTVV.

The genes are TRBV7-2 and TRBJ2-3; the D gene is possibly TRBD1 (6 bases). There are 13 residues in the CDR3. Germline CDR1 and CDR2: SGHTA and FQGNSA. Trimming removed 2 bases at V and 3 bases at J, with 6 bases between. DNA for the CDR3: TGTGCCAGCAGCTTACAGGGGACAGATACGCAGTATTTT. It specifies CASSLQGTDTQYF.

This clone was observed a few times. This chain uses TRBV2 with TRBJ1-6; D is undetermined. With 4 bases removed from V and 9 bases from J, the gap between germline ends came to 13 bases. Per germline, CDR1 SNHLY and CDR2 FYNNEI. The CDR3 has 14 amino acids. The CDR3 region has the DNA TGTGCCAGCAGTGTTGGACCCGAGGGTTCACCCCTCCACTTT. Its translation is CASSVGPEGSPLHF. The full variable domain, its missing parts supplied by reference TRBV2 and TRBJ1-6, is EPEVTQTPSHQVTQMGQEVILRCVPISNHLYFYWYRQILGQKVEFLVSFYNNEISEKSEIFDDQFSVERPDGSNFTLKIRSTKLEDSAMYFCASSVGPEGSPLHFGNGTRLTVT.

The V call is TRBV7-3, the J call TRBJ1-1; 8 nucleotides line up with TRBD1. The V segment lost 2 bases and the J segment 5 bases; nucleotides outside the gene matches: 7. The CDR3 has 15 amino acids. The germline V gene encodes CDR1 SGHTA and CDR2 FQGTGA. The CDR3 loop reads CASSLLGQGVTEAFF. In DNA form, the CDR3 reads TGTGCCAGCAGCTTACTCGGACAGGGCGTGACTGAAGCTTTCTTT.

This chain links TRBV29-1 with TRBJ1-1; D not certain. This CDR3 spans 13 amino acids. Trimming pared 3 bases from V and 0 bases from J, leaving 8 bases between. Germline V lookup: CDR1 SQVTM, CDR2 ANQGSEA. The CDR3: CSVEKNLNTEAFF. CDR3 nucleotide sequence: TGCAGCGTTGAGAAGAACTTGAACACTGAAGCTTTCTTT. Based on the CDR3 plus reference TRBV29-1 and TRBJ1-1, the full variable domain is SAVISQKPSRDICQRGTSLTIQCQVDSQVTMMFWYRQQPGQSLTLIATANQGSEATYESGFVIDKFPISRPNLTFSTLTVSNMSPEDSSIYLCSVEKNLNTEAFFGQGTRLTVV.

The V gene is TRBV5-6, the J gene TRBJ1-6, with 8 bases aligning to TRBD1. In germline, CDR1 is SGHDT, CDR2 YYEEEE. V was pared by 4 bases and J by 9 bases, with 6 bases of the junction left unmatched. The CDR3 totals 14 residues. The CDR3 loop reads CASSLQGAGSPLHF. The CDR3 DNA follows: TGTGCCAGCAGCCTGCAGGGGGCAGGTTCACCCCTCCACTTT.

The chain uses TRBV9 and TRBJ2-3, with 8 bases lining up with TRBD2. The trim removed 4 bases at V and 4 bases at J, leaving 11 bases unmatched. The germline V gene encodes CDR1 SGDLS and CDR2 YYNGEE. The CDR3 runs to 16 residues. For the CDR3, the DNA is TGTGCCAGCAGCCTACGGCACGGCGGGGGGTCAGATACGCAGTATTTT. Translated, it gives CASSLRHGGGSDTQYF. The full variable domain, completed using reference TRBV9 and TRBJ2-3, is DSGVTQTPKHLITATGQRVTLRCSPRSGDLSVYWYQQSLDQGLQFLIQYYNGEERAKGNILERFSAQQFPDLHSELNLSSLELGDSALYFCASSLRHGGGSDTQYFGPGTRLTVL.

In its sample, this clone was seen a few times. CDR3 sequence: CASSYSQALAKNIQYF. The CDR3 region has the DNA TGTGCCAGCAGTTACTCGCAGGCATTAGCCAAAAACATTCAGTACTTC. The chain carries TRBV6-5 and TRBJ2-4, with unresolved D. Looked up from germline, CDR1 is MNHEY and CDR2 is SVGAGI. Trimming pared 0 bases from V and 0 bases from J, leaving 9 bases between. The CDR3 length is 16 residues.

This clone is a singleton in its sample. The gene calls are TRBV11-3 and TRBJ2-6; D is ambiguous. The CDR3 covers 13 residues. The germline CDR1 and CDR2 sequences are SGHNT and YENEEA. Deletions cut 4 bases from V and 3 bases from J, with 4 bases between. The CDR3 reads CASSSYGANVLTF. The CDR3 nucleotides read TGTGCCAGCAGCTCGTATGGGGCCAACGTCCTGACTTTC.